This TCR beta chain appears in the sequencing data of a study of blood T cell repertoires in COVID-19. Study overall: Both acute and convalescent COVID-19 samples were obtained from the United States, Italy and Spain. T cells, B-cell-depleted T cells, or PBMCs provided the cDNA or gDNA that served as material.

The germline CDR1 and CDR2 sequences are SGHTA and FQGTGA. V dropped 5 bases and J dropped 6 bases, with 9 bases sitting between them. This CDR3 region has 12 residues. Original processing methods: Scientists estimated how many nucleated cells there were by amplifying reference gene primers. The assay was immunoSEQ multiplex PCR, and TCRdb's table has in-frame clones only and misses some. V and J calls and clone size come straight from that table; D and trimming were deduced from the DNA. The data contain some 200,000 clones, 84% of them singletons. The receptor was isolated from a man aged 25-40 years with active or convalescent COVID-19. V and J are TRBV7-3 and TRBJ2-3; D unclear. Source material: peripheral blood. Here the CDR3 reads CASSRYGDTQYF. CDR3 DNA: TGTGCCAGCAGCCGTTACGGGGATACGCAGTATTTT.